This paragraph reports one T cell receptor (beta chain). The specificity of this receptor is unknown. This may arise from a read error, as a much more abundant clone is one base away. This specimen comes from a study of T cell repertoires in cytomegalovirus infection (dated by TCRdb to about 2019). Background on the whole study: The peptide stimulations were aimed at well-studied HLA-B-restricted epitopes as well as recently identified HLA-C-restricted CMV epitopes, whose presentation resists viral immunomodulation. The HLA type of each donor mattered for the analysis, because public TCR beta signatures pointed to carriage of CMV infection along with the matching HLA type. The study at large found these results: Cumulative frequency of public TCR beta family members discriminated carriers of CMV infection plus the relevant HLA type in this cohort and an independent approximately 340-donor cohort. The ex vivo response was dominated by HLA-C-restricted CMV-specific TCR beta clonotypes, which also provided the single most frequent clonotype in two of eight donors.

Reads for this sample came from an Illumina HiSeq 1500. TCRdb reprocessing: public reads trimmed at Q25 with fastp, clones called with MiXCR, in-frame beta chains kept. Duplicate CDR3 protein sequences are folded into a single record with the most common DNA and genes. The sample includes about 920,000 distinct CDR3 sequences, with approximately 31% observed a single time. The top ten hold roughly 13% of the sample. The sample's treatment or condition, from its label and the paper: in vitro stimulation with specific CMV peptide epitopes to enrich CMV-specific T cells. This specimen consisted of cultured CD8+ T cells from PBMCs, obtained from culture after CMV antigen stimulation. The sequence was collected from a human donor in good health (CMV status not recorded). Some clones in this sample may be carry-over from other donors' samples.

The nucleotide sequence reads as follows: TGTGCCAGCAGCTCTTTTATGGACACTGAAGCTTTCTTT. Its translation is CASSSFMDTEAFF. Recombination linked TRBV7-2 to TRBJ1-1, with no D gene named confidently. The CDR3 runs 13 amino acids, cysteine and phenylalanine included. Only CDR3 DNA is held: 39 bases, read in frame from base 1. Trimming takes 4 bases from V and 3 bases from J, and the germline ends sit 9 bases apart. Taken from the germline V gene, the CDR1 and CDR2 loops are SGHTA and FQGNSA.